This TCR beta chain was profiled in a study of blood T cell repertoires in COVID-19. Looking at the study overall: Researchers got acute and convalescent COVID-19 samples from the United States, Italy and Spain.

Method: immunoSEQ multiplex PCR; TCRdb's copy keeps in-frame clones and lacks some. The repertoire consists of a few hundred thousand clones, with roughly 80% occurring once and the leading ten covering 3%. CDR3 length equals 13 residues. Germline loops: CDR1 KGHSH, CDR2 LQKENI. Trimming took 4 bases from V and 10 from J; bases not matched to a gene: 7. The sample taken for sequencing was peripheral blood. The TCR originated in a woman younger than 45 who had recovered from COVID-19. The rearrangement links TRBV18 to TRBJ2-1; 7 positions agree with TRBD1. The CDR3 region is CASSLGTDREQFF. The CDR3 bases are TGTGCCAGCTCACTGGGGACGGACAGGGAGCAGTTCTTC.